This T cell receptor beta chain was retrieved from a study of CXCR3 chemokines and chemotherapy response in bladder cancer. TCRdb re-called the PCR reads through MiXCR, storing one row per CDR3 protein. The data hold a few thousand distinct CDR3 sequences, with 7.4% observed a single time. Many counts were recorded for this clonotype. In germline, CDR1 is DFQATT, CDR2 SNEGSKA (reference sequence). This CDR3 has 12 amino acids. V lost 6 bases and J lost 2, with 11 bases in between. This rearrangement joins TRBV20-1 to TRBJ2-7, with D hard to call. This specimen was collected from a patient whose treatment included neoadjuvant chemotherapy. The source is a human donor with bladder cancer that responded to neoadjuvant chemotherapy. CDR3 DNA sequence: TGCAGTGCAGCCCCGGGTCCCTACGAGCAGTACTTC. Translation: CSAAPGPYEQYF.